The 29 T cell receptor beta chains in this list originate from one sample, sequenced in a study of post-analysis software for immune sequencing data. The antigens for these receptors are not known. cDNA libraries of TCR beta carried unique molecular identifiers. One entry per CDR3 protein, called by TCRdb with MiXCR from the PCR reads. In the table there are roughly 600,000 distinct CDR3 sequences, 40% to 50% of which are singletons. Study conclusions and caveats: The five TRBV segments detected at higher frequency in patients than in controls included TRBV5-6, TRBV5-1 and TRBV20-1.

The sequenced sample was blood. The receptors here all came from a girl under 18 with multiple sclerosis.

Many counts were recorded for this clonotype. The J gene is TRBJ2-7, the V gene TRBV5-1; TRBD1 aligns across 11 bases. Germline values: CDR1 SGHRS, CDR2 YFSETQ. The CDR3 has 15 residues. J lost 2 bases, V lost 4 bases, and 5 bases had no gene match. The CDR3 loop reads CASSSGQGATYEQYF. The CDR3 DNA follows: TGCGCCAGCAGCAGTGGACAGGGGGCTACCTACGAGCAGTACTTC.

This clonotype has a handful of counts. The chain recombines TRBV6-2 or TRBV6-3 with TRBJ2-7; TRBD1 might be the D (6 bases). V gave up 10 bases and J gave up 6 bases, with 19 bases separating them. CDR3 length equals 13 residues. Germline V gene lookup returns CDR1 MNHEY and CDR2 SVGEGT. The CDR3 sequence: CATNLRQAGEQYF. As DNA, the CDR3 is TGTGCCACGAACTTAAGACAGGCGGGCGAGCAGTACTTC.

The table lists this clonotype with a few counts. V usage is TRBV20-1 and J usage is TRBJ2-1; D remains ambiguous. Germline CDR1 DFQATT, CDR2 SNEGSKA (reference sequence). The CDR3 is 11 amino acids. Trimming left V 3 bases short and J 3 bases short, with 3 bases between. The DNA of the CDR3 is TGCAGTGCTAGCCACTACAATGAGCAGTTCTTC. It is translated as CSASHYNEQFF.

The chain carries TRBV7-9 and TRBJ2-1; TRBD2 matches 11 bases. The CDR3 is made up of 17 amino acids. Per germline, CDR1 SEHNR and CDR2 FQNEAQ (reference sequence). J was trimmed by 1 base and V by 2 bases; bases with no gene match: 4. CDR3 amino acids: CASSLRASGRSYNEQFF. The CDR3 nucleotides read TGTGCCAGCAGCTTACGGGCTAGCGGGAGGTCCTACAATGAGCAGTTCTTC.

The rearrangement uses TRBV12-3 or TRBV12-4 and TRBJ2-5, with a possible D match to TRBD2 (6 bases). The ends were cut back, 5 bases at V and 5 bases at J, with 21 bases in the middle. The CDR3 spans 16 residues. The CDR3 nucleotides are TGTGCCAGCAGTCCCCCCCCGGGGGTGTATTTTGAGACCCAGTACTTC. This gives the protein CASSPPPGVYFETQYF.

V gene TRBV10-3 combines with J gene TRBJ2-3, with TRBD2 identical over 8 bases. The germline gives CDR1 ENHRY, CDR2 SYGVKD. This CDR3 spans 18 amino acids. With 0 bases clipped from V and 4 bases from J, the junction kept 12 bases outside the gene matches. CDR3 region: CAISESIVPGRGSDTQYF. The CDR3 DNA sequence: TGTGCCATCAGTGAGTCGATCGTTCCCGGGAGGGGCTCAGATACGCAGTATTTT.

This chain uses TRBV6-5 with TRBJ1-2, with a tentative D call TRBD1 (6 bases). The CDR3 is 13 amino acids. CDR1 and CDR2 from the germline V gene are MNHEY and SVGAGI. V lost 6 bases to trimming and J lost 8 bases, with 16 bases between them. This CDR3 is CASSRTGLRGYTF. The CDR3 nucleotides are TGTGCCAGCAGCCGAACAGGGCTTCGGGGCTACACCTTC.

This clonotype was seen just once. This sequence joins TRBV29-1 and TRBJ1-4; 9 positions agree with TRBD1. The V gene end was trimmed by 3 bases and the J gene end by 7 bases; junction bases not matched to a gene: 9. Germline V gene sequence: CDR1 SQVTM, CDR2 ANQGSEA. This CDR3 has 15 residues. The CDR3: CSVDKGTGRGEKLFF. CDR3 nucleotides: TGCAGCGTTGATAAGGGGACAGGGAGAGGTGAAAAACTGTTTTTT.

This chain uses TRBV6-2 or TRBV6-3 with TRBJ2-7; 9 bases match TRBD1. The germline gives CDR1 MNHEY, CDR2 SVGEGT. The CDR3 extends over 15 amino acids. The J segment lost 5 bases and the V segment lost 7 bases, leaving 12 bases of the junction unmatched. The CDR3 region is CASKSMGTGLHEQYF. The CDR3 DNA sequence: TGTGCCAGCAAGAGTATGGGGACAGGGCTGCACGAGCAGTACTTC.

Only a few counts were recorded for this clonotype. V and J are TRBV12-3 or TRBV12-4 and TRBJ1-2; tentative D call: TRBD1 (5 bases). Trimming took 2 bases from V and 6 from J, leaving 10 bases between them. The CDR3 consists of 13 residues. CDR3 sequence reads: CASSLWQGDGYTF. In DNA form, the CDR3 reads TGTGCCAGCAGTTTATGGCAGGGCGATGGCTACACCTTC.

A few counts support this clonotype. The chain links TRBV12-3 or TRBV12-4 to TRBJ2-6; 8 bases agree with TRBD2. The CDR3 runs 18 residues. V shed 2 bases, J shed 0 bases, and the junction held 6 bases outside the gene matches. The DNA for the CDR3 is TGTGCCAGCAGTTTAAGGCGGGGGGCCCTCTCTGGGGCCAACGTCCTGACTTTC. This translates into CASSLRRGALSGANVLTF.

V is TRBV29-1 and J is TRBJ2-5; 7 bases line up with TRBD2. Germline V CDR1 and CDR2: SQVTM, ANQGSEA. This CDR3 is 12 amino acids long. The J segment lost 10 bases and the V segment lost 4 bases, leaving 9 bases of the junction unmatched. This chain's CDR3 is CSVARTGGGQYF. CDR3 DNA: TGCAGCGTTGCTCGGACGGGCGGGGGCCAGTACTTC. Complete variable domain (other parts from reference TRBV29-1 and TRBJ2-5): SAVISQKPSRDICQRGTSLTIQCQVDSQVTMMFWYRQQPGQSLTLIATANQGSEATYESGFVIDKFPISRPNLTFSTLTVSNMSPEDSSIYLCSVARTGGGQYFGPGTRLLVL.

V gene TRBV28 combines with J gene TRBJ2-7; a possible D gene is TRBD1 (5 bases). The germline V and J ends were trimmed by 7 bases and 3 bases, with 13 bases remaining between them. The CDR3 has 13 residues. Germline CDR1 MDHEN, CDR2 SYDVKM. The CDR3 nucleotides read TGTGCCAGCAACCTCGACAGACACTACGAGCAGTACTTC. This translates into CASNLDRHYEQYF. Drawing the rest from reference TRBV28 and TRBJ2-7, the complete variable domain is DVKVTQSSRYLVKRTGEKVFLECVQDMDHENMFWYRQDPGLGLRLIYFSYDVKMKEKGDIPEGYSVSREKKERFSLILESASTNQTSMYLCASNLDRHYEQYFGPGTRLTVT.

V usage is TRBV27 and J usage is TRBJ1-1; no firm D call. The V end lost 2 bases, the J end lost 7 bases, and 11 bases lay between the germline ends. Germline values: CDR1 MNHEY, CDR2 SMNVEV (reference sequence). This CDR3 is 13 amino acids long. The CDR3 sequence is CASSLTRLGEAFF. The CDR3 nucleotides read TGTGCCAGCAGTTTAACCCGACTGGGTGAAGCTTTCTTT.

This clonotype has just a few counts. V is TRBV12-3 or TRBV12-4 and J is TRBJ2-7, with D perhaps TRBD2 (5 bases). V lost 4 bases to trimming and J lost 0 bases, with 10 bases between them. The CDR3 is made up of 14 amino acids. The CDR3 reads CASSSMAGSYEQYF. CDR3 nucleotide sequence: TGTGCCAGCAGTTCCATGGCGGGCTCCTACGAGCAGTACTTC.

This clonotype was picked up a small number of times. This chain links TRBV24-1 with TRBJ2-1; 10 bases line up with TRBD2. The germline V gene encodes CDR1 KGHDR and CDR2 SFDVKD. Losses at the gene ends were 5 bases for V and 4 bases for J; bases not matched to a gene: 7. The CDR3 contains 16 residues. CDR3 amino acids: CATSAPTSGRYNEQFF. The CDR3 coding sequence is TGTGCCACCAGTGCCCCGACTAGCGGGCGGTACAATGAGCAGTTCTTC.

In this sample, this clonotype turned up a few times. The rearrangement links TRBV7-3 to TRBJ2-7; 7 bases fit TRBD1. The CDR3 totals 13 residues. V was clipped by 5 bases and J by 5 bases; unmatched bases: 6. The germline V gene encodes CDR1 SGHTA and CDR2 FQGTGA. CDR3 loop: CASSVGTANEQYF. The CDR3 nucleotides read TGTGCCAGCAGCGTTGGGACAGCCAACGAGCAGTACTTC.

The rearrangement links TRBV9 to TRBJ2-1, with 8 bases fitting TRBD1. Germline trimming cut 0 bases from V and 11 bases from J; bases unmatched to any gene: 10. The CDR3 extends over 15 amino acids. Germline CDR1 reads SGDLS; CDR2 reads YYNGEE. The CDR3 reads CASSVVGTGGKKQFF. CDR3 DNA: TGTGCCAGCAGCGTAGTAGGGACAGGTGGTAAGAAGCAGTTCTTC.

V usage is TRBV12-3 or TRBV12-4 and J usage is TRBJ1-5, with D hard to call. Trimming left V 6 bases short and J 7 bases short, with 13 bases between. CDR3 length: 13 residues. The CDR3, as DNA: TGTGCCAGCAGGTCTACTACAGTCCAGCCCCAGCATTTT. It encodes CASRSTTVQPQHF.

The CDR3 here is CASSRADYGYTF. The CDR3 nucleotides are TGCGCCAGCAGCCGGGCAGACTATGGCTACACCTTC. This sequence joins TRBV5-1 and TRBJ1-2, with D unresolved. The ends were cut back, 4 bases at V and 3 bases at J, with 7 bases in the middle. There are 12 residues in the CDR3. The germline V gene encodes CDR1 SGHRS and CDR2 YFSETQ.

J is TRBJ1-2 and V is TRBV7-9; tentative D call: TRBD1 (6 bases). The germline V and J ends were trimmed by 1 base and 0 bases, with 15 bases remaining between them. The CDR3 extends over 17 amino acids. Germline lookup yields CDR1 SEHNR and CDR2 FQNEAQ (reference sequence). For the CDR3, the DNA is TGTGCCAGCAGCTTAGAACAGGGTCCACTCACTAACTATGGCTACACCTTC. Amino acid sequence: CASSLEQGPLTNYGYTF. Together with reference TRBV7-9 and TRBJ1-2, the CDR3 gives the full variable domain: DTGVSQNPRHKITKRGQNVTFRCDPISEHNRLYWYRQTLGQGPEFLTYFQNEAQLEKSRLLSDRFSAERPKGSFSTLEIQRTEQGDSAMYLCASSLEQGPLTNYGYTFGSGTRLTVV.

This CDR3 is CASSDFQGAGEQFF. DNA for the CDR3: TGTGCCAGCAGTGACTTCCAGGGGGCGGGTGAGCAGTTCTTC. This rearrangement joins TRBV6-2 or TRBV6-3 to TRBJ2-1, with 8 bases fitting TRBD1. Trimming removed 5 bases from V and 9 bases from J; junction bases left unmatched: 9. The CDR3 is 14 residues long. CDR1 is MNHEY and CDR2 is SVGEGT in the germline V gene.

This chain uses TRBV5-1 with TRBJ1-1, with TRBD1 identical over 8 bases. V shed 3 bases, J shed 10 bases, and the junction held 2 bases outside the gene matches. This CDR3 comprises 11 residues. Germline lookup yields CDR1 SGHRS and CDR2 YFSETQ. The CDR3 region is CASSSGQGAFF. CDR3 coding DNA: TGCGCCAGCAGCTCCGGACAGGGAGCTTTCTTT.

This chain connects TRBV6-5 to TRBJ2-7, with D perhaps matching TRBD1 (5 bases). Germline values: CDR1 MNHEY, CDR2 SVGAGI. V was pared by 0 bases and J by 3 bases, with 6 bases between. This CDR3 contains 13 residues. CDR3 DNA: TGTGCCAGCAGTTACTCGCAGGGCTACGAGCAGTACTTC. Amino acid sequence: CASSYSQGYEQYF.

The chain couples TRBV15 to TRBJ2-3, with 7 bases matching TRBD2. Germline V CDR1 and CDR2: LNHNV, YYDKDF (reference sequence). This CDR3 region has 13 residues. Trimming at V came to 9 bases and at J to 4 bases, leaving 7 bases not matched to a gene. As DNA, the CDR3 is TGTGCCACTCCCTTGGGGGGGGCAGATACGCAGTATTTT. Translated, it gives CATPLGGADTQYF.

This clonotype was seen a handful of times. The rearrangement links TRBV27 to TRBJ2-7; TRBD1 might be the D (6 bases). The V end was cut by 7 bases, the J end by 2 bases, with 12 bases between. The CDR3 loop spans 13 amino acids. CDR1 and CDR2 from the germline V gene are MNHEY and SMNVEV (reference sequence). CDR3 sequence reads: CASTPTGAYEQYF. In DNA form, the CDR3 reads TGTGCCAGCACTCCGACAGGCGCCTACGAGCAGTACTTC.

This clonotype was seen at least ten times. The genes are TRBV7-9 and TRBJ2-7, with 7 bases that match TRBD1. Germline V gene data show CDR1 as SEHNR and CDR2 as FQNEAQ (reference sequence). V shed 5 bases, J shed 3 bases, and the junction held 4 bases outside the gene matches. The CDR3 covers 13 residues. The DNA of the CDR3 is TGTGCCAGCAGCCCGCCAGGGGGCTACGAGCAGTACTTC. Translated, it gives CASSPPGGYEQYF.

The chain links TRBV7-2 to TRBJ2-7; 8 bases line up with TRBD2. The J call is in doubt because the DNA end fits TRBJ2-5 better. Germline values: CDR1 SGHTA, CDR2 FQGNSA. The CDR3 length is 16 residues. This chain's CDR3 is CASSPPPAGGPQTQYF. CDR3 DNA sequence: TGTGCCAGCAGCCCCCCTCCGGCGGGAGGCCCACAGACCCAGTACTTC.

The chain joins TRBV20-1 to TRBJ2-7; D unclear. The germline CDR1 and CDR2 sequences are DFQATT and SNEGSKA (reference sequence). V was cut by 0 bases and J by 3 bases, with 12 bases left in between. The CDR3 extends over 14 amino acids. CDR3 nucleotides: TGCAGTGCTAGAGATTCCCCGGCCAACTACGAGCAGTACTTC. Translation: CSARDSPANYEQYF.